This T cell receptor (beta chain) was sequenced during a study of blood T cell repertoires in COVID-19. As for the study in general: COVID-19 samples, acute and convalescent, were from the United States, Italy and Spain.

Method: immunoSEQ multiplex PCR; TCRdb's copy keeps in-frame clones and lacks some. In the table there are roughly 120,000 clones, 80% to 90% of which are singletons. Note on this clone: This sample includes further DNA sequences coding for the same CDR3.

The germline CDR1 and CDR2 sequences are SGHNT and YYREEE (reference sequence). Trimming stripped 1 base from V and 1 base from J, with 4 bases between. The CDR3 has 13 amino acids. Sequences were obtained from peripheral blood. This chain joins TRBV5-4 and TRBJ2-3; D is unresolved. This TCR derives from a man aged 40-49 years with acute or convalescent COVID-19. Here the CDR3 DNA reads TGTGCCAGCAGCTTGCAGGGCACAGATACGCAGTATTTT. Residues: CASSLQGTDTQYF.